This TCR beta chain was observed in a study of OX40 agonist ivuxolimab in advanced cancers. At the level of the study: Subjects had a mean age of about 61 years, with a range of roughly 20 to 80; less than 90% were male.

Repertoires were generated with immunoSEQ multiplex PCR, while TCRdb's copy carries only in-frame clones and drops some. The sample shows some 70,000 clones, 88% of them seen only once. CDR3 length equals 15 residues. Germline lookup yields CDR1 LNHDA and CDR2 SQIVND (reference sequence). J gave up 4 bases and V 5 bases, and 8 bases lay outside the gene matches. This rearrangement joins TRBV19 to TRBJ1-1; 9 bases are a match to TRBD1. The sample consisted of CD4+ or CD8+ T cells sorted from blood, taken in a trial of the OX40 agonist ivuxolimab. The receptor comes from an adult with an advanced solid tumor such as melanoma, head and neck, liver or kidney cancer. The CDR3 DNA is TGTGCCAGTAGTCCCGGACAGGGGATAGGCACTGAAGCTTTCTTT. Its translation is CASSPGQGIGTEAFF.